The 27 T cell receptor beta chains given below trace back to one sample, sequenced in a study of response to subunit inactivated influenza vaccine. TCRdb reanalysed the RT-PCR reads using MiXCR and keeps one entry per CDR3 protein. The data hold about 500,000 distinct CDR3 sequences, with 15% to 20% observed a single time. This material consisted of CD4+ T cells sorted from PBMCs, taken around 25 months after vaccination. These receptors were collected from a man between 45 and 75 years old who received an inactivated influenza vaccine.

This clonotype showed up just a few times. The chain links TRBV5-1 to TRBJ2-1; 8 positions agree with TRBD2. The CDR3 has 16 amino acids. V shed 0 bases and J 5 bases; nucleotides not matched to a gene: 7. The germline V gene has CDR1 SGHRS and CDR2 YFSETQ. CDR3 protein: CASSLVGGGTNNEQFF. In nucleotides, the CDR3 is TGCGCCAGCAGCTTGGTGGGCGGGGGGACGAACAATGAGCAGTTCTTC.

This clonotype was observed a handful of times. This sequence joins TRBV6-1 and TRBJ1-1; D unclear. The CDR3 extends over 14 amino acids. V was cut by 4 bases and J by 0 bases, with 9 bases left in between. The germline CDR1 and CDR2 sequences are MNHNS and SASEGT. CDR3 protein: CASSGLGLNTEAFF. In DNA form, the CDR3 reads TGTGCCAGCAGTGGGCTCGGATTGAACACTGAAGCTTTCTTT.

CDR3 sequence: CASRKPTENTEAFF. CDR3 nucleotides: TGTGCCAGCAGAAAACCGACAGAGAACACTGAAGCTTTCTTT. The chain couples TRBV6-2 or TRBV6-3 to TRBJ1-1; maybe TRBD1 (5 bases). Per germline, CDR1 MNHEY and CDR2 SVGEGT. Trimming took 6 bases from V and 1 from J, leaving 12 bases between them. This CDR3 is 14 amino acids long.

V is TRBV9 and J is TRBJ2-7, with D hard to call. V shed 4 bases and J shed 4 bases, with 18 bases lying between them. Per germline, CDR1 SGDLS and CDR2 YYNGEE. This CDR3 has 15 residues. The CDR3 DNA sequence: TGTGCCAGCAGCCCTCGCCCCCAAGACATTTACGAGCAGTACTTC. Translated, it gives CASSPRPQDIYEQYF.

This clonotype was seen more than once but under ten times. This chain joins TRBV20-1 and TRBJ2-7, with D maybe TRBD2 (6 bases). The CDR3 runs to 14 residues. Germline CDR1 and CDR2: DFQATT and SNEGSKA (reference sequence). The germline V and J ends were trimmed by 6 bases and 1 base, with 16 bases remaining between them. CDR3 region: CSADKWGESYEQYF. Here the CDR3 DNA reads TGCAGTGCCGATAAATGGGGGGAGTCCTACGAGCAGTACTTC.

DNA of the CDR3: TGCGCCAGCAGCCAAGGGGCCCCCGGGGGGAACACTGAAGCTTTCTTT. This encodes CASSQGAPGGNTEAFF. V usage is TRBV4-3 and J usage is TRBJ1-1, with a weak D call TRBD1 (5 bases). Germline CDR1 and CDR2: LGHNA and YSLEER. The V end was cut by 1 base, the J end by 1 base, with 13 bases between. This CDR3 has 16 amino acids.

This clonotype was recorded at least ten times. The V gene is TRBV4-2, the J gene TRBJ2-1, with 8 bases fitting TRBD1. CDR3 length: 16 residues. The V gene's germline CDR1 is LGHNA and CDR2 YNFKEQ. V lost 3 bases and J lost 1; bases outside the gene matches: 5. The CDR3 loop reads CASSQGWTGSYNEQFF. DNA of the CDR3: TGTGCCAGCAGCCAGGGATGGACAGGGTCCTACAATGAGCAGTTCTTC.

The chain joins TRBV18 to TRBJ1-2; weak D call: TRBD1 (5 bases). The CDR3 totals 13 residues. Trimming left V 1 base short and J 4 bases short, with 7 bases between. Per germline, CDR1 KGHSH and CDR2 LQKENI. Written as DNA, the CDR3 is TGTGCCAGCTCACCACGGGACCTCTATGGCTACACCTTC. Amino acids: CASSPRDLYGYTF.

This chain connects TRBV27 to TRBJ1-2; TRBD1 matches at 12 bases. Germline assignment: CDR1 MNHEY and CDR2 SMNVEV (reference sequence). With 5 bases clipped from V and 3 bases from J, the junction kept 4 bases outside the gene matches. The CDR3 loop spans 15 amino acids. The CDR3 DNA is TGTGCCAGCAGTCCGGGGACAGGGGGCGACTATGGCTACACCTTC. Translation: CASSPGTGGDYGYTF.

The CDR3 DNA reads TGCAGTGCTAGTTCTAGCCGAGCTGTAGAGACCCAGTACTTC. Translation: CSASSSRAVETQYF. The chain employs TRBV20-1 and TRBJ2-5, with TRBD2 as a possible D gene (5 bases). V was trimmed by 3 bases and J by 4 bases, leaving 15 bases between them. Germline CDR1 reads DFQATT; CDR2 reads SNEGSKA (reference sequence). This CDR3 is 14 amino acids long.

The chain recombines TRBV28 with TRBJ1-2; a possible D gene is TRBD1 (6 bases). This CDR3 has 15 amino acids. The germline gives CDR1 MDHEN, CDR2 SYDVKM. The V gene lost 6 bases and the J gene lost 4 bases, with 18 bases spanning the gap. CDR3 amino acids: CASRQGPRLSYGYTF. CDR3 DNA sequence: TGTGCCAGCAGGCAGGGGCCTCGGCTCTCCTATGGCTACACCTTC.

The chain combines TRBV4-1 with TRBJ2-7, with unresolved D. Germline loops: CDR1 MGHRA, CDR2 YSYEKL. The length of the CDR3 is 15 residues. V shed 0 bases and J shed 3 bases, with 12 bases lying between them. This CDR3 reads CASSQDLAGNYEQYF. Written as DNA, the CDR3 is TGCGCCAGCAGCCAAGATTTGGCTGGAAACTACGAGCAGTACTTC.

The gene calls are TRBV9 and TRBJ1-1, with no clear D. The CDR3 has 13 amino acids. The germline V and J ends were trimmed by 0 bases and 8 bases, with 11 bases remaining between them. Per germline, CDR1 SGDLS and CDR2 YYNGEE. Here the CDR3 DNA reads TGTGCCAGCAGCGTAGGCTTGTTGGGCGAAGCTTTCTTT. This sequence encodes CASSVGLLGEAFF.

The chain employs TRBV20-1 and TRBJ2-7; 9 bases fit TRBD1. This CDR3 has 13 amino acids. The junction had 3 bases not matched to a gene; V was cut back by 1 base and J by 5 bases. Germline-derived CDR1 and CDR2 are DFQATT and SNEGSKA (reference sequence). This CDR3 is CSARVGQGDEQYF. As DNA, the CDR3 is TGCAGTGCTAGAGTGGGACAGGGAGACGAGCAGTACTTC.

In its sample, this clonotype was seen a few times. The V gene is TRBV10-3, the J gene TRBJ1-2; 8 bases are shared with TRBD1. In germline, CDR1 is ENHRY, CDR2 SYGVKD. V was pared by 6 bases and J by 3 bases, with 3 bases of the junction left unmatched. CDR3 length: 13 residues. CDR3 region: CAIRDRADYGYTF. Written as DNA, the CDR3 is TGTGCCATCAGGGACAGGGCGGACTATGGCTACACCTTC.

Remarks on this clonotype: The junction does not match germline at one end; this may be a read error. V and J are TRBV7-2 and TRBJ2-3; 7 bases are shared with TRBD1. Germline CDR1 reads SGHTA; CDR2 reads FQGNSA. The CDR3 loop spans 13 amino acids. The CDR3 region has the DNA TGTGCCAACAGCTCGACAGGGATCGATACGCAGTATTTT. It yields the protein CANSSTGIDTQYF. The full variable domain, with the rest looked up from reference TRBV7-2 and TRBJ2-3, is GAGVSQSPSNKVTEKGKDVELRCDPISGHTALYWYRQSLGQGLEFLIYFQGNSAPDKSGLPSDRFSAERTGGSVSTLTIQRTQQEDSAVYLCANSSTGIDTQYFGPGTRLTVL.

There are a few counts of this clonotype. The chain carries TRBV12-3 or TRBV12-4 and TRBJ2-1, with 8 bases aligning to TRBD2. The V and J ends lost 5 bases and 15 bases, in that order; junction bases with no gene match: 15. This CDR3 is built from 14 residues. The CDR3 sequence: CASSKNTGGGLRFF. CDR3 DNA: TGTGCCAGCAGTAAAAACACTGGCGGGGGGCTACGGTTCTTC.

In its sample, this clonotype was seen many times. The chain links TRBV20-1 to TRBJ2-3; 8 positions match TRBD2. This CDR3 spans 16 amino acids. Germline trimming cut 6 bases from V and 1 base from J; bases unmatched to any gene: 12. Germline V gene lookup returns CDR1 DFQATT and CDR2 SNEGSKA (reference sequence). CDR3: CSANKARGGRTDTQYF. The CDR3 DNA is TGCAGTGCCAACAAAGCCCGGGGGGGCCGCACAGATACGCAGTATTTT.

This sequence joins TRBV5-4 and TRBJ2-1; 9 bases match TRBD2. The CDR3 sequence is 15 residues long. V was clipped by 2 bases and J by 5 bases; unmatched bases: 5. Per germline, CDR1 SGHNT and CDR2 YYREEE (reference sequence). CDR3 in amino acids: CASSFAGGPDNEQFF. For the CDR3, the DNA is TGTGCCAGCAGCTTTGCGGGAGGGCCCGACAATGAGCAGTTCTTC.

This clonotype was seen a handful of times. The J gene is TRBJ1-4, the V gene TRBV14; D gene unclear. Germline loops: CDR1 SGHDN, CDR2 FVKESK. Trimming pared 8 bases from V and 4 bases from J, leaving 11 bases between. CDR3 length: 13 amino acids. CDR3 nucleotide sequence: TGTGCCAGCCAGAGATGGTATAATGAAAAACTGTTTTTT. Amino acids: CASQRWYNEKLFF.

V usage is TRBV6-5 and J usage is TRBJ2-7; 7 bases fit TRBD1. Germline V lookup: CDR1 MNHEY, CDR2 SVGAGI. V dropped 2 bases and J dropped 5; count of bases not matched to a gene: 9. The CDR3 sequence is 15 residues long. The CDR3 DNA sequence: TGTGCCAGCAGTTACCAGCTCGGGACAGTCCACGAGCAGTACTTC. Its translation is CASSYQLGTVHEQYF.

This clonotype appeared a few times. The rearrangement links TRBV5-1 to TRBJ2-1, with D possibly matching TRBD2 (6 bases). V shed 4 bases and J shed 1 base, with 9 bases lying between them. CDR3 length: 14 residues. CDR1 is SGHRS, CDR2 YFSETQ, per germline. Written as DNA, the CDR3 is TGCGCCAGCAGCCCGGGGGATTCCTACAATGAGCAGTTCTTC. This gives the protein CASSPGDSYNEQFF.

Here the CDR3 DNA reads TGTGCCAGCAGCCAAGATGTACTAGCGTTGGACGAGCAGTACTTC. Protein sequence: CASSQDVLALDEQYF. V usage is TRBV3-1 and J usage is TRBJ2-7; 7 positions match TRBD2. The CDR3 extends over 15 amino acids. The germline gives CDR1 LGHDT, CDR2 YNNKEL (reference sequence). Losses at the gene ends were 0 bases for V and 5 bases for J; bases not matched to a gene: 7.

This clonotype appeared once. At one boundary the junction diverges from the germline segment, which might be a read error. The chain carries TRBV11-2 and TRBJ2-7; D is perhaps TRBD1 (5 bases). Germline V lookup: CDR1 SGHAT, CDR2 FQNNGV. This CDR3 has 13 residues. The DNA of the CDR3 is TGTACCAGCAGCTTATCAGGGTCCCGCGAGCAGTACTTC. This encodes CTSSLSGSREQYF. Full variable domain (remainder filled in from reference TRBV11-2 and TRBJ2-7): EAGVAQSPRYKIIEKRQSVAFWCNPISGHATLYWYQQILGQGPKLLIQFQNNGVVDDSQLPKDRFSAERLKGVDSTLKIQPAKLEDSAVYLCTSSLSGSREQYFGPGTRLTVT.

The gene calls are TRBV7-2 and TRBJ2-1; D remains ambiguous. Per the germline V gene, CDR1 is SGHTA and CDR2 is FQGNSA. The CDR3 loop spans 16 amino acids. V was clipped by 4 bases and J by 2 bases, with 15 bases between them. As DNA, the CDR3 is TGTGCCAGCAGCTCGACCCCAGTGACTGCCTACAATGAGCAGTTCTTC. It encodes CASSSTPVTAYNEQFF.

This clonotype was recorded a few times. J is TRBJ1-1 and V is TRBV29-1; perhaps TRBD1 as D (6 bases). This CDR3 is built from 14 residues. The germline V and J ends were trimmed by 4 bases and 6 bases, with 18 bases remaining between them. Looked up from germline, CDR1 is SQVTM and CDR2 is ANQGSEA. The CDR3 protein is CSVGQAGQMAEAFF. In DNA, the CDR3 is TGCAGCGTTGGGCAGGCCGGACAGATGGCTGAAGCTTTCTTT.

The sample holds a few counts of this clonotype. CDR3 nucleotides: TGCAGTGCCCGACTAGCGGAGTCCACAGATACGCAGTATTTT. Its translation: CSARLAESTDTQYF. This sequence joins TRBV20-1 and TRBJ2-3, with 9 bases fitting TRBD2. The CDR3 runs 14 residues. Germline CDR1 reads DFQATT; CDR2 reads SNEGSKA (reference sequence). With 6 bases clipped from V and 2 bases from J, the junction kept 6 bases outside the gene matches.